This T cell receptor beta chain was identified during a study of blood T cell repertoires in COVID-19. This clone was observed a few times. Sequencing used immunoSEQ multiplex PCR; TCRdb keeps in-frame clones, though not all of them. This table has 200,000 to 300,000 clones, around nine tenths appearing once. The germline V gene has CDR1 KGHDR and CDR2 SFDVKD. CDR3 length equals 16 residues. The V end lost 4 bases, the J end lost 4 bases, and 15 bases lay between the germline ends. This chain joins TRBV24-1 and TRBJ2-2; possible D gene TRBD2, 6 bases. The source material was peripheral blood. The clonotype was recovered from a woman aged 55-69 years with COVID-19, enrolled during active disease. CDR3: CATSDWGVASTGELFF. In DNA, the CDR3 is TGTGCCACCAGTGACTGGGGGGTTGCAAGCACCGGGGAGCTGTTTTTT.